This TCR beta chain derives from a study of blood T cell repertoires in COVID-19. Trimming stripped 5 bases from V and 10 bases from J, with 14 bases between. CDR3 size: 11 residues. Germline CDR1 SQVTM, CDR2 ANQGSEA. Sequencing used immunoSEQ multiplex PCR; TCRdb keeps in-frame clones, though not all of them. The table records roughly 190,000 clones, 80% to 85% of them present only once. Membership in each cohort depended on participant-reported clinical history. Within the 2 weeks before study entry, each person in the exposed group met a COVID-19 case. The chain employs TRBV29-1 and TRBJ1-1, with a tentative D call TRBD1 (6 bases). What was sequenced was PBMCs or T cells enriched from blood (not recorded which). The receptor was isolated from a woman aged 30 to 39 who had been exposed to COVID-19. The CDR3 DNA is TGCAGCGTTTATCAAGGGGGTAGAGCTTTCTTT. Translation: CSVYQGGRAFF.